The 26 T cell receptor beta chains below all came from one sample that was sequenced in a study of shared clonotypes between healthy human individuals. The naive CD8 subset, CD45RO-negative cells positively selected for CCR7, excluded terminally differentiated effector memory CD45RA+ cells. Clones were sequenced by immunoSEQ multiplex PCR, and TCRdb holds only the in-frame ones, with some missing. The sample carries about 700,000 clones, just over 90% recorded once. The sequencing input was naive CD8+ T cells sorted from blood. Receptor source: a man aged 30-40 years in good health.

The V gene is TRBV5-6, the J gene TRBJ2-1; maybe TRBD1 (6 bases). Germline lookup yields CDR1 SGHDT and CDR2 YYEEEE. The CDR3 spans 13 residues. The germline V and J ends were trimmed by 1 base and 9 bases, with 11 bases remaining between them. The CDR3 reads CASSLTGIREQFF. DNA of the CDR3: TGTGCCAGCAGCTTGACAGGGATACGTGAGCAGTTCTTC.

On this clone: Other nucleotide sequences in the sample specify the same CDR3. The chain has TRBV29-1 and TRBJ1-2; 8 bases are a match to TRBD1. Per the germline V gene, CDR1 is SQVTM and CDR2 is ANQGSEA. V shed 3 bases and J 3 bases; nucleotides not matched to a gene: 0. The CDR3 has 12 residues. CDR3 nucleotides: TGCAGCGTTGAGGGACAGGACTATGGCTACACCTTC. Residues: CSVEGQDYGYTF.

The V and J genes are TRBV21-1 and TRBJ1-1. TRBV21-1 counts as a pseudogene. The CDR3 covers 15 residues. The CDR3 region has the DNA TGTGCCAGCAGCAAAAGAGGGGTGGGGACCACTGAAGCTTTCTTT. Amino acids: CASSKRGVGTTEAFF.

V usage is TRBV6-4 and J usage is TRBJ2-1; D is unclear. Per germline, CDR1 MRHNA and CDR2 SNTAGT. Between the trimmed V and J ends, which lost 4 bases and 9 bases, there was a span of 7 bases. The CDR3 contains 11 residues. Written as DNA, the CDR3 is TGTGCCAGCAGTGGAGGCGGTGAGCAGTTCTTC. This encodes CASSGGGEQFF.

This chain links TRBV28 with TRBJ2-1, with 10 bases matching TRBD2. Germline lookup yields CDR1 MDHEN and CDR2 SYDVKM. The V and J ends lost 5 bases and 5 bases, in that order; junction bases with no gene match: 9. The CDR3 runs 16 residues. CDR3 nucleotides: TGTGCCAGCAGTACCTCCCTAGCGGGGGACGACAATGAGCAGTTCTTC. This translates into CASSTSLAGDDNEQFF.

V gene TRBV2 combines with J gene TRBJ1-1; D call uncertain. The CDR3 runs 13 residues. With 4 bases removed from V and 5 bases from J, the gap between germline ends came to 11 bases. The germline V gene has CDR1 SNHLY and CDR2 FYNNEI. CDR3 protein: CASSVGDVTEAFF. The CDR3 DNA reads as TGTGCCAGCAGTGTTGGGGATGTGACTGAAGCTTTCTTT.

The chain combines TRBV4-1 with TRBJ1-2; D remains unclear. CDR1 and CDR2 from the germline V gene are MGHRA and YSYEKL. Trimming removed 4 bases from V and 4 bases from J, with 19 bases in between. This CDR3 is built from 16 residues. CDR3 DNA sequence: TGCGCCAGCAGCCTCCTGACCGGGGTATCGGTCTATGGCTACACCTTC. This codes for CASSLLTGVSVYGYTF.

This chain connects TRBV28 to TRBJ2-1; D remains unclear. CDR1 is MDHEN and CDR2 is SYDVKM in the germline V gene. V lost 4 bases, J lost 7 bases, and 11 bases lay in between. The CDR3 sequence is 13 residues long. The CDR3, as DNA: TGTGCCAGCAGTTACGGTCCCGTGAATGAGCAGTTCTTC. This translates into CASSYGPVNEQFF.

V usage is TRBV7-9 and J usage is TRBJ2-7; the D is unclear. Germline V CDR1 and CDR2: SEHNR, FQNEAQ (reference sequence). The CDR3 has 14 amino acids. The ends were cut back, 0 bases at V and 2 bases at J, with 8 bases in the middle. CDR3 residues: CASSLAFRTYEQYF. CDR3 nucleotide sequence: TGTGCCAGCAGCTTAGCTTTCAGAACCTACGAGCAGTACTTC. The complete variable domain, with remaining parts taken from reference TRBV7-9 and TRBJ2-7, reads DTGVSQNPRHKITKRGQNVTFRCDPISEHNRLYWYRQTLGQGPEFLTYFQNEAQLEKSRLLSDRFSAERPKGSFSTLEIQRTEQGDSAMYLCASSLAFRTYEQYFGPGTRLTVT.

The chain recombines TRBV7-9 with TRBJ2-3, with a possible D match to TRBD1 (5 bases). CDR3 length equals 15 residues. Germline loops: CDR1 SEHNR, CDR2 FQNEAQ (reference sequence). V dropped 2 bases and J dropped 4 bases, with 13 bases sitting between them. The CDR3 DNA sequence: TGTGCCAGCAGCTTACTCGCAGGGCGTCCAGATACGCAGTATTTT. It codes for CASSLLAGRPDTQYF. The entire variable domain, with the rest obtained from reference TRBV7-9 and TRBJ2-3, is as follows: DTGVSQNPRHKITKRGQNVTFRCDPISEHNRLYWYRQTLGQGPEFLTYFQNEAQLEKSRLLSDRFSAERPKGSFSTLEIQRTEQGDSAMYLCASSLLAGRPDTQYFGPGTRLTVL.

Concerning this clone itself: The sample carries other DNA sequences with the same CDR3. The gene calls are TRBV7-9 and TRBJ2-1; weak D call: TRBD1 (5 bases). Germline V lookup: CDR1 SEHNR, CDR2 FQNEAQ (reference sequence). There are 15 residues in the CDR3. With 1 base removed from V and 1 base from J, the gap between germline ends came to 8 bases. CDR3 in amino acids: CASSLVQGSYNEQFF. The DNA of the CDR3 is TGTGCCAGCAGCTTAGTCCAGGGATCCTACAATGAGCAGTTCTTC. The full variable domain, with the rest looked up from reference TRBV7-9 and TRBJ2-1, is DTGVSQNPRHKITKRGQNVTFRCDPISEHNRLYWYRQTLGQGPEFLTYFQNEAQLEKSRLLSDRFSAERPKGSFSTLEIQRTEQGDSAMYLCASSLVQGSYNEQFFGPGTRLTVL.

V and J are TRBV27 and TRBJ1-4; maybe TRBD1 (5 bases). V was trimmed by 5 bases and J by 0 bases, leaving 16 bases between them. The CDR3 runs 17 residues. Germline CDR1 is MNHEY and CDR2 is SMNVEV (reference sequence). The CDR3 region is CASSAKGWGATNEKLFF. CDR3 coding DNA: TGTGCCAGCAGTGCTAAGGGGTGGGGTGCAACTAATGAAAAACTGTTTTTT.

The genes are TRBV5-1 and TRBJ2-2, with TRBD2 matching over 14 bases. Looked up from germline, CDR1 is SGHRS and CDR2 is YFSETQ. This CDR3 is 18 amino acids long. The trim removed 5 bases at V and 1 base at J, leaving 7 bases unmatched. CDR3 coding DNA: TGCGCCAGCAGATCAGGGACTAGCGGGAGTAGGAACACCGGGGAGCTGTTTTTT. It is translated as CASRSGTSGSRNTGELFF.

The V and J genes are TRBV11-2 and TRBJ2-5, with TRBD2 matching 8 bases. Losses at the gene ends were 5 bases for V and 4 bases for J; bases not matched to a gene: 12. The length of the CDR3 is 16 residues. Germline lookup yields CDR1 SGHAT and CDR2 FQNNGV. The CDR3 region is CASSPRVAGYGETQYF. The CDR3 region has the DNA TGTGCCAGCAGCCCCCGGGTAGCGGGATACGGAGAGACCCAGTACTTC.

To note about this clone: This may arise from a read error, as a much more abundant clone is one base away. The sample contains more than one DNA sequence encoding this CDR3. The chain couples TRBV28 to TRBJ1-2; D gene unclear. The length of the CDR3 is 11 residues. Looked up from germline, CDR1 is MDHEN and CDR2 is SYDVKM. V was shortened by 5 bases and J by 3 bases, with 4 bases between the two germline ends. The CDR3: CASSLYYGYTF. The CDR3, as DNA: TGTGCCAGCAGTCTATACTATGGCTACACCTTC.

This clone was counted at least ten times. V gene TRBV9 combines with J gene TRBJ1-2; D is ambiguous. V lost 7 bases to trimming and J lost 4 bases, with 11 bases between them. CDR3 length: 12 amino acids. The germline gives CDR1 SGDLS, CDR2 YYNGEE. CDR3 residues: CASRGPGYGYTF. CDR3 bases: TGTGCCAGCCGAGGGCCCGGCTATGGCTACACCTTC.

The chain joins TRBV5-6 to TRBJ2-7; D is perhaps TRBD1 (5 bases). Germline lookup yields CDR1 SGHDT and CDR2 YYEEEE. V dropped 0 bases and J dropped 5 bases, with 12 bases sitting between them. This CDR3 is built from 14 residues. In DNA, the CDR3 is TGTGCCAGCAGCTTGGGGGCAGGGTTGGACGAGCAGTACTTC. It yields the protein CASSLGAGLDEQYF.

A word on this clone: Different DNA sequences within this sample yield the same CDR3. This rearrangement joins TRBV18 to TRBJ2-1; D uncertain. V was pared by 6 bases and J by 1 base, with 7 bases between. The CDR3 runs 13 residues. Germline CDR1 reads KGHSH; CDR2 reads LQKENI. The DNA for the CDR3 is TGTGCCAGCTCCCCATCGTCCTACAATGAGCAGTTCTTC. It yields the protein CASSPSSYNEQFF.

This chain connects TRBV28 to TRBJ2-1, with D uncertain. The CDR3 has 17 residues. From germline, CDR1 is MDHEN and CDR2 SYDVKM. Trimming left V 5 bases short and J 0 bases short, with 17 bases between. The CDR3 reads CASSPPLPDSSYNEQFF. In DNA, the CDR3 is TGTGCCAGCAGTCCTCCCCTTCCGGATAGCTCCTACAATGAGCAGTTCTTC.

J is TRBJ2-7 and V is TRBV27, with D unresolved. Germline CDR1 and CDR2: MNHEY and SMNVEV (reference sequence). There are 14 residues in the CDR3. The germline V and J ends were trimmed by 0 bases and 3 bases, with 9 bases remaining between them. CDR3 sequence reads: CASSLSKGYYEQYF. The CDR3 bases are TGTGCCAGCAGTTTATCGAAAGGGTACTACGAGCAGTACTTC.

The chain combines TRBV28 with TRBJ1-1; D is ambiguous. There are 12 residues in the CDR3. The V end lost 4 bases, the J end lost 4 bases, and 7 bases lay between the germline ends. The germline V gene encodes CDR1 MDHEN and CDR2 SYDVKM. For the CDR3, the DNA is TGTGCCAGCAGTTCCCCGGGCACTGAAGCTTTCTTT. Encoded protein: CASSSPGTEAFF.

The genes are TRBV9 and TRBJ2-7; 8 nucleotides agree with TRBD1. Germline lookup yields CDR1 SGDLS and CDR2 YYNGEE. Losses at the gene ends were 4 bases for V and 7 bases for J; bases not matched to a gene: 13. This CDR3 contains 15 residues. CDR3 nucleotide sequence: TGTGCCAGCAGCCCCTGGACAGGGTTAAATCAAGAGCAGTACTTC. It encodes CASSPWTGLNQEQYF.

The gene calls are TRBV9 and TRBJ1-1; 8 bases agree with TRBD1. The CDR3 extends over 16 amino acids. CDR1 and CDR2 from the germline V gene are SGDLS and YYNGEE. The trim removed 3 bases at V and 0 bases at J, leaving 7 bases unmatched. The CDR3 protein is CASSGPGGTLNTEAFF. CDR3 nucleotides: TGTGCCAGCAGCGGCCCAGGGGGCACGCTGAACACTGAAGCTTTCTTT.

The chain combines TRBV11-3 with TRBJ1-1; the D is unclear. The V gene's germline CDR1 is SGHNT and CDR2 YENEEA. The CDR3 has 12 amino acids. The germline V and J ends were trimmed by 1 base and 11 bases, with 11 bases remaining between them. The CDR3 protein is CASSLVRYHAFF. CDR3 coding DNA: TGTGCCAGCAGCTTAGTCCGTTACCATGCTTTCTTT.

This rearrangement joins TRBV10-1 to TRBJ2-5, with 8 bases that match TRBD1. The CDR3 spans 16 residues. CDR1 and CDR2 (germline): WNHNN, SYGVQD (reference sequence). Trimming took 0 bases from V and 3 from J; bases not matched to a gene: 6. The CDR3 sequence: CASSESHGTGKETQYF. The CDR3 DNA is TGCGCCAGCAGTGAGTCCCACGGGACAGGAAAAGAGACCCAGTACTTC.

The gene calls are TRBV28 and TRBJ2-2; unclear D gene. The CDR3 is made up of 16 amino acids. Trimming stripped 1 base from V and 10 bases from J, with 19 bases between. CDR1 is MDHEN and CDR2 is SYDVKM in the germline V gene. The CDR3 sequence is CASSLYSLAAWEELFF. The CDR3 nucleotides read TGTGCCAGCAGTTTATATTCTTTGGCGGCCTGGGAGGAGCTGTTTTTT.